This TCR beta chain originates from a study of technical replicates of blood from a handful of donors. Sequencing was performed with immunoSEQ multiplex PCR; in TCRdb, only in-frame clones are kept and a portion is missing. The sample includes about 78,000 clones, around 95% of them seen just once. V was clipped by 4 bases and J by 3 bases, with 7 bases between them. In germline, CDR1 is SGHVS, CDR2 FQNEAQ. This CDR3 has 12 residues. This sequence was found in a human donor in good health. Sequences were obtained from T cells isolated from PBMCs. The chain links TRBV7-8 to TRBJ2-7; TRBD2 might be the D (5 bases). CDR3 DNA: TGTGCCAGCAGCTCGACTAACTACGAGCAGTACTTC. As protein: CASSSTNYEQYF.